The source of this T cell receptor (beta chain) is a study of post-analysis software for immune sequencing data. Findings of the study overall: A few TRBV segments appeared more often in patients than in controls, and TRBV5-6, TRBV5-1 and TRBV20-1 were among these. There was significantly lower normalized Chao1 diversity in multiple sclerosis patients than in controls.

V was cut by 0 bases and J by 0 bases, with 11 bases left in between. Germline values: CDR1 ENHRY, CDR2 SYGVKD. This CDR3 contains 16 residues. As concerns this clonotype: Its antigen is undetermined.

Carried by the TCR beta cDNA libraries were unique molecular identifiers. A single record per CDR3 protein comes from TCRdb applying MiXCR to the PCR reads. The sample has about 820,000 distinct CDR3 sequences, 53% seen once. This chain joins TRBV10-3 and TRBJ2-5, with D hard to call. The TCR sequence derives from a girl between 10 and 17 years old with multiple sclerosis. Sequencing was carried out using blood. CDR3 nucleotide sequence: TGTGCCATCAGTGAGTCTGAAGGGTATAACCAAGAGACCCAGTACTTC. This codes for CAISESEGYNQETQYF.